This TCR beta chain is from a study of stem cell transplantation in POMP-related autoinflammatory disease. Study at large: Impaired MHC class I-dependent CD8+ differentiation was hypothesized from defective thymoproteasomes.

The V gene lost 3 bases and the J gene lost 0 bases, with 8 bases spanning the gap. This CDR3 has 14 amino acids. CDR1 KGHSH and CDR2 LQKENI come from the germline V gene. Measured with immunoSEQ multiplex PCR; TCRdb has only the in-frame clones, and not every one. The sample yields 25,000 to 30,000 clones, 80% to 85% seen once. The sample was CD4+ T cells from PBMCs, taken before stem cell transplantation. The chain combines TRBV18 with TRBJ1-1; D not resolved. The source of this sequence is a human donor with POMP-related autoinflammation and immune dysregulation (PRAID). The CDR3 region has the DNA TGTGCCAGCTCACCGGGCCTTATGAACACTGAAGCTTTCTTT. Encoded protein: CASSPGLMNTEAFF.